A single sample is the source of the 11 T cell receptor beta chains below, sequenced in a study of CD8+CD57+ T cells in acquired aplastic anemia. Genomic DNA served as template for TCR beta VDJ and CDR3 profiling. TCRdb processed the reads anew with MiXCR; each CDR3 protein has one entry. The sample carries under 200,000 distinct CDR3 sequences, roughly 40% recorded once. What was sequenced was sorted CD4+, CD8+, or CD8+CD57+ T cells (not recorded which) from PBMCs. The source of these receptors is a human donor in good health.

V is TRBV29-1 and J is TRBJ2-1; a possible D gene is TRBD2 (5 bases). CDR1 and CDR2 from the germline V gene are SQVTM and ANQGSEA. The CDR3 contains 14 residues. V was trimmed by 3 bases and J by 2 bases, leaving 11 bases between them. CDR3 loop: CSVDPLRAYNEQFF. CDR3 nucleotides: TGCAGCGTTGATCCCTTGCGGGCCTACAATGAGCAGTTCTTC.

Ten or more counts support this clonotype. This rearrangement joins TRBV14 to TRBJ1-4; possible D gene TRBD1, 5 bases. With 4 bases removed from V and 8 bases from J, the gap between germline ends came to 14 bases. The germline V gene has CDR1 SGHDN and CDR2 FVKESK. The CDR3 is made up of 14 amino acids. The CDR3 DNA reads TGTGCCAGCAGCCTTGCCGGGGGTACGGAAAAACTGTTTTTT. It specifies CASSLAGGTEKLFF.

The chain joins TRBV29-1 to TRBJ1-2, with TRBD1 matching 9 bases. Germline assignment: CDR1 SQVTM and CDR2 ANQGSEA. V shed 4 bases, J shed 1 base, and the junction held 1 base outside the gene matches. The CDR3 contains 13 residues. The CDR3 nucleotides read TGCAGCGTTGGGACAGGGGTTAACTATGGCTACACCTTC. It codes for CSVGTGVNYGYTF.

The genes are TRBV7-2 and TRBJ2-7; maybe TRBD2 (5 bases). Trimming took off 5 bases at V and 4 bases at J, with 12 bases between the two ends. The CDR3 sequence is 13 residues long. The germline CDR1 and CDR2 sequences are SGHTA and FQGNSA. CDR3 protein: CASSAGVTYEQYF. DNA of the CDR3: TGTGCCAGCAGCGCCGGGGTTACGTACGAGCAGTACTTC.

The chain carries TRBV19 and TRBJ1-5; 7 nucleotides align to TRBD1. This CDR3 is 14 amino acids long. Trimming at V came to 7 bases and at J to 1 base, leaving 4 bases not matched to a gene. From germline, CDR1 is LNHDA and CDR2 SQIVND (reference sequence). CDR3 coding DNA: TGTGCCAGTAACCAGGGGGAAAGCAATCAGCCCCAGCATTTT. This gives the protein CASNQGESNQPQHF.

The genes are TRBV29-1 and TRBJ1-1, with D possibly being TRBD1 (5 bases). Germline CDR1 SQVTM, CDR2 ANQGSEA. The CDR3 spans 15 residues. V was trimmed by 0 bases and J by 1 base, leaving 12 bases between them. CDR3 nucleotides: TGCAGCGTTGAAGATTTTGGCAGGGCGAACACTGAAGCTTTCTTT. As protein: CSVEDFGRANTEAFF.

On this clonotype itself: A much larger clone differs by one base, so this may be a read error. The rearrangement joins TRBV20-1 to TRBJ1-4; the match to TRBD1 covers 10 bases. This CDR3 is 15 amino acids long. Germline V gives CDR1 DFQATT, CDR2 SNEGSKA (reference sequence). As DNA, the CDR3 is TGCAGTACTAGAGAGACCGGGACAGGGGATGAAAAACTGTTTTTT. Translated, it gives CSTRETGTGDEKLFF.

To note about this clonotype: With a much larger clone just one base away, this may be a read error. This chain connects TRBV19 to TRBJ2-3; 7 bases align to TRBD2. V was pared by 5 bases and J by 0 bases, with 2 bases of the junction left unmatched. This CDR3 has 14 residues. CDR1 LNHDA and CDR2 SQIVND come from the germline V gene (reference sequence). CDR3 in amino acids: CASSASGSTDTQYF. The CDR3 DNA is TGTGCCAGTAGTGCTAGCGGTAGCACAGATACGCAGTATTTT.

The rearrangement uses TRBV25-1 and TRBJ1-1; no definite D call. Per the germline V gene, CDR1 is MGHDK and CDR2 is SYGVNS. V gave up 6 bases and J gave up 0 bases, with 14 bases separating them. CDR3 length: 15 amino acids. In DNA, the CDR3 is TGTGCCAGCAGCTTGGGGTCCACCTTGAACACTGAAGCTTTCTTT. Its protein is CASSLGSTLNTEAFF.

The chain has TRBV29-1 and TRBJ1-1; TRBD1 might be the D (5 bases). V lost 7 bases and J lost 4, with 19 bases in between. The CDR3 is made up of 14 amino acids. Per the germline V gene, CDR1 is SQVTM and CDR2 is ANQGSEA. The CDR3 region is CSADRGAPSTEAFF. For the CDR3, the DNA is TGCAGCGCCGATCGGGGCGCCCCGAGCACTGAAGCTTTCTTT.

J is TRBJ2-2 and V is TRBV7-8; a possible D gene is TRBD2 (5 bases). The germline V gene encodes CDR1 SGHVS and CDR2 FQNEAQ. Trimming took off 5 bases at V and 7 bases at J, with 17 bases between the two ends. There are 15 residues in the CDR3. Written as DNA, the CDR3 is TGTGCCAGCAGCCGTGGGCGGGTGTTGGGCGGGGAGCTGTTTTTT. Translated, it gives CASSRGRVLGGELFF.